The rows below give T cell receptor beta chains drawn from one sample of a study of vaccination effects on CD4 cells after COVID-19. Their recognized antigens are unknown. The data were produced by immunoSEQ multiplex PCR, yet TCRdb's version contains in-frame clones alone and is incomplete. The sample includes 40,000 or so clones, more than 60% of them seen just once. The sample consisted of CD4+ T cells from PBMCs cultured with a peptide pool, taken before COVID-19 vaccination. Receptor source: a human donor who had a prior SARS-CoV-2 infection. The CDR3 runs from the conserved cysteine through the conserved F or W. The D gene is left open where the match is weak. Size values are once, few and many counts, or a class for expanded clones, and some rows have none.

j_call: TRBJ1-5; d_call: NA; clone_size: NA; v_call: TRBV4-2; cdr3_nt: TGTGCCAGCAGCCATAGTGGAAAGGCGGATCAGCCCCAGCATTTT; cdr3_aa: CASSHSGKADQPQHF
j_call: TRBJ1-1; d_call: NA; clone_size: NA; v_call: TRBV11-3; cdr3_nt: TGTGCCAGCAGCTTAGGAGGATCACGCGAAGCTGAAGCTTTCTTT; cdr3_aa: CASSLGGSREAEAFF
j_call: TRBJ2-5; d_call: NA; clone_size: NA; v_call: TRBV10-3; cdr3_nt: TGTGCCATCAGTGCGCAGACAGGCGCCTACCAAGAGACCCAGTACTTC; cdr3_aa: CAISAQTGAYQETQYF
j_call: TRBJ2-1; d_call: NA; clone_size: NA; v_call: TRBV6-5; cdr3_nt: TGTGCCAGCTATAGGACCTACAATGAGCAGTTCTTC; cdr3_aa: CASYRTYNEQFF
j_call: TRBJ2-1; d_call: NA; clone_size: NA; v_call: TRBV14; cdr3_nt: TGTGCCAGCAGCTCTGACTTCCCGTTACAACCCCCTAGGGGGCAGTTCTTC; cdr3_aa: CASSSDFPLQPPRGQFF
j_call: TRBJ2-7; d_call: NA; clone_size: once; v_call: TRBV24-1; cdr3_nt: TGTGCCACCAGTGATTTGGACCCCCTGCCTACGAAGCAGTACTTC; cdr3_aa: CATSDLDPLPTKQYF
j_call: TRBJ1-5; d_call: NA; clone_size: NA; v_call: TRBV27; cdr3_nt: TGTGCCAGCAGTCCCCGTCAGGGGCGAAGCCAGCCCCAGCATTTT; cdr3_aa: CASSPRQGRSQPQHF
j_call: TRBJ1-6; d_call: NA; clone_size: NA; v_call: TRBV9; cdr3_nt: TGTGCCAGCAGCGTGGCCCCCCTTTATAATTCACCCCTCCACTTT; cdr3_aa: CASSVAPLYNSPLHF
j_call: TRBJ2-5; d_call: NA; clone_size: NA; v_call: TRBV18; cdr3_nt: TGTGCCAGCTCACCAATGGACGGGACCCAGTACTTC; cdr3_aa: CASSPMDGTQYF
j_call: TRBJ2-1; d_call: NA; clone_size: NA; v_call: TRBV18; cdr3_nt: TGTGCCAGCTCACCTGGGCGGCTCTCCTACAATGAGCAGTTCTTC; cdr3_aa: CASSPGRLSYNEQFF
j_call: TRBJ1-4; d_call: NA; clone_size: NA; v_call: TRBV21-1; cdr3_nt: TGTGCCAGCAGCGCCCAAGGGACAGACAACAATGAAAAACTGTTTTTT; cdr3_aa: CASSAQGTDNNEKLFF
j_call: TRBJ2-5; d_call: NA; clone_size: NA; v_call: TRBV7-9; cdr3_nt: TGTGCCAGCAGCTTAGGACAGGGAGGGCGGGAGACCCAGTACTTC; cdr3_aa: CASSLGQGGRETQYF
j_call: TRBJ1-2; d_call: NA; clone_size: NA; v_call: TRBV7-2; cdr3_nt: TGTGCCAGCAGCTTATTTTACAGGCTTGACTATGGCTACACCTTC; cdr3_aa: CASSLFYRLDYGYTF
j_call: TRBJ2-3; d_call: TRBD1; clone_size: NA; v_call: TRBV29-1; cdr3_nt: TGCAGCGTTGAACGGGACAGGGGGCAATCTGATACGCAGTATTTT; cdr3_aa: CSVERDRGQSDTQYF
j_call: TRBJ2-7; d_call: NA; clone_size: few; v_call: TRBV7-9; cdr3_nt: TGTGCCAGCAGCTTAACAGGGACCGAGCAGTACTTC; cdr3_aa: CASSLTGTEQYF
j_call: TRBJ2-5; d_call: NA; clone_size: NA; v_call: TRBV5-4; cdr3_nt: TGTGCCAGCAGCTTGAGGGGTGGAGAGACCCAGTACTTC; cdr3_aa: CASSLRGGETQYF
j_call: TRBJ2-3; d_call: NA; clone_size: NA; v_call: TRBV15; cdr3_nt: TGTGCCACCAGCAGAGGAGCTGAGGGACTCCGCACAGATACGCAGTATTTT; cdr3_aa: CATSRGAEGLRTDTQYF
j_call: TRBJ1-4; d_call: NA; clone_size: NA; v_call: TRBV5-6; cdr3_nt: TGTGCCAGCAGCTCCGTGTCGAGTAATGAAAAACTGTTTTTT; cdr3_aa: CASSSVSSNEKLFF
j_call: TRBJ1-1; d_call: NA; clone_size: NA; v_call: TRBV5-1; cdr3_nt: TGCGCCAGCAGCTTTTCCGTGGGGGGGGTGAACACTGAAGCTTTCTTT; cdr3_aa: CASSFSVGGVNTEAFF
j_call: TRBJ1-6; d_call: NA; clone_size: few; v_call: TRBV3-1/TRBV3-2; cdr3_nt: TGTGCCAGCAGCCTGAACAGGAATAATTCACCCCTCCACTTT; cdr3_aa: CASSLNRNNSPLHF
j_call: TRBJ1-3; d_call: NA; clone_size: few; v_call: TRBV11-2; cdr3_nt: TGTGCCAGCAGCTTTACAGGGAGCACTGGAAACACCATATATTTT; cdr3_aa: CASSFTGSTGNTIYF
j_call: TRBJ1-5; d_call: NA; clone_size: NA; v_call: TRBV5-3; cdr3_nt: TGTGCCAGAAGCTTGTATATCTGGGCACTGATTCAGCCCCAGCATTTT; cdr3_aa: CARSLYIWALIQPQHF
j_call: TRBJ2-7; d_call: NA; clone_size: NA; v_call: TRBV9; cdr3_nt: TGTGCCAGCAGCGTAGGACCGACTGGGGAGCAGTACTTC; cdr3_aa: CASSVGPTGEQYF
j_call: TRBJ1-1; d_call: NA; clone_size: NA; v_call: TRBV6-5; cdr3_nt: TGTGCCAGCCTCGTGGATCAGGGGCGTCCGGCTTTCTTT; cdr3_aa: CASLVDQGRPAFF
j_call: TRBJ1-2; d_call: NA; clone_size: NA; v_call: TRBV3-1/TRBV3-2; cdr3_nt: TGTGCCAGCAGCCGGTCTCGTGCGGGTGTCTATGGCTACACCTTC; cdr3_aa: CASSRSRAGVYGYTF
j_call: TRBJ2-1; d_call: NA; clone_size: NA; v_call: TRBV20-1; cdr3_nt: TGCAGTGTCACAGGGTACAATGAGCAGTTCTTC; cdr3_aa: CSVTGYNEQFF
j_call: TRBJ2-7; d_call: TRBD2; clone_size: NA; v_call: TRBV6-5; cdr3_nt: TGTGCCAGCAGTTGGACTAGCGGGAGCACCTACGAGCAGTACTTC; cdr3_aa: CASSWTSGSTYEQYF
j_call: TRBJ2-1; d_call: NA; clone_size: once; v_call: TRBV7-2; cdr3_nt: TGTGCCAGCAGCTACTATAACAATGAGCAGTTCTTC; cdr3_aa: CASSYYNNEQFF
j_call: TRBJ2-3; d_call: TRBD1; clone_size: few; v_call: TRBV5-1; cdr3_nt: TGCGCCAGCAGCCGCGACAGGGGTTCAACAGATACGCAGTATTTT; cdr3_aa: CASSRDRGSTDTQYF
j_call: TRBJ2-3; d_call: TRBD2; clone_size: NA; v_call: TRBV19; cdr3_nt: TGTGCCAGTAGTAGTCCCCTCGGACTAGCGGGAGACACAGATACGCAGTATTTT; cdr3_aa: CASSSPLGLAGDTDTQYF
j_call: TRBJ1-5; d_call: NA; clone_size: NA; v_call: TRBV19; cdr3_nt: TGTGCCAGTAGTATATTGGGGTCTGATCAGCCCCAGCATTTT; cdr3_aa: CASSILGSDQPQHF
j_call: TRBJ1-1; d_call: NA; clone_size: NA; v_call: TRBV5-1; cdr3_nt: TGCGCCAGCAGACCGAACTTGAACTCGTTTGAAGCTTTCTTT; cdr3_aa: CASRPNLNSFEAFF
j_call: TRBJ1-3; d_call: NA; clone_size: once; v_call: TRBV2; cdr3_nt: TGTGCCAGCAGCAAAAGTCAAGGATCTGGAAACACCATATATTTT; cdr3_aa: CASSKSQGSGNTIYF
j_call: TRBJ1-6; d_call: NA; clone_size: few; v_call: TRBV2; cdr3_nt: TGTGCCAGCAGTGGGAGCATCTATAATTCACCCCTCCACTTT; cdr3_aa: CASSGSIYNSPLHF
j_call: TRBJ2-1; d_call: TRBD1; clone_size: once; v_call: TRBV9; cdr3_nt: TGTGCCAGCAGCGTACTTGGACAGGGAGACAATGAGCAGTTCTTC; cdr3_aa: CASSVLGQGDNEQFF
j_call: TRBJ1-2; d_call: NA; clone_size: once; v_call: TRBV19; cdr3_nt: TGTGCCAGTCATCCTCATGTGGGGAGGGAGACCCTCTATGGCTACACCTTC; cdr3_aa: CASHPHVGRETLYGYTF
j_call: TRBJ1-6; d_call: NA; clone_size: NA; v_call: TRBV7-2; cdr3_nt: TGTGCCAGCAGCTTAGGGACCGGATATAATTCACCCCTCCACTTT; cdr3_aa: CASSLGTGYNSPLHF
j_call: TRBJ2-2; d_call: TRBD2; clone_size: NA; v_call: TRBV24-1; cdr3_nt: TGTGCCACCAGTGGTCCTAGCGGGGGGACCGGGGAGCTGTTTTTT; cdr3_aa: CATSGPSGGTGELFF
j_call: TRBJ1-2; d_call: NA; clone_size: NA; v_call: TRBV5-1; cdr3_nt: TGCGCCAGCAGCTCCCAAACAGGGCTCCGGGAGTGGTACACCTTC; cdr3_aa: CASSSQTGLREWYTF
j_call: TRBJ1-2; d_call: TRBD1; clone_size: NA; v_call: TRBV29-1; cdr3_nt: TGCAGCGTAGGGACAGGGTACCCTTCTTATGGCTACACCTTC; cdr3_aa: CSVGTGYPSYGYTF
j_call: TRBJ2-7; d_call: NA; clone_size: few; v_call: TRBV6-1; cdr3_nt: TGTGCCAGCAGTGAATTAACGTCTACCACCCACTTC; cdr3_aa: CASSELTSTTHF
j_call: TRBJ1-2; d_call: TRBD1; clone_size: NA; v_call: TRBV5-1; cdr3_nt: TGCGCCAGCAGCTCGGACGGGACAGGGGGGGGCTACACCTTC; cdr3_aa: CASSSDGTGGGYTF